These 24 T cell receptor beta chains were all obtained from the same sample, sequenced in a study of T cell responses to AZD1222 COVID-19 vaccine. Sequenced by immunoSEQ multiplex PCR; TCRdb stores in-frame clones only, minus some. Of 120,000 or so clones in the sample, roughly nine tenths were seen once. The source was peripheral blood, collected on day 0 of AZD1222 vaccination. The receptors here all came from an adult in good health.

The chain carries TRBV10-3 and TRBJ1-4; TRBD1 matches 9 bases. The germline gives CDR1 ENHRY, CDR2 SYGVKD. V lost 3 bases, J lost 5 bases, and 7 bases stayed unmatched. CDR3 length: 16 amino acids. The DNA of the CDR3 is TGTGCCATCAGTGAATCACAGGGGGCAGGAAATGAAAAACTGTTTTTT. This translates into CAISESQGAGNEKLFF.

V and J are TRBV5-4 and TRBJ2-5; D possibly corresponds to TRBD1 (5 bases). V was clipped by 5 bases and J by 3 bases, with 14 bases between them. The germline V gene encodes CDR1 SGHNT and CDR2 YYREEE (reference sequence). The CDR3 contains 14 residues. CDR3 in DNA: TGTGCCAGCAGTCGGCAGGGAAGCGAAGAGACCCAGTACTTC. It codes for CASSRQGSEETQYF.

The chain carries TRBV7-2 and TRBJ1-2; D remains unclear. This CDR3 comprises 13 residues. Germline CDR1 SGHTA, CDR2 FQGNSA. Trimming took off 3 bases at V and 4 bases at J, with 9 bases between the two ends. For the CDR3, the DNA is TGTGCCAGCAGCTTTGGTGCGGGCTATGGCTACACCTTC. It is translated as CASSFGAGYGYTF.

This clone was seen a single time. The chain employs TRBV11-2 and TRBJ2-5; TRBD1 matches at 7 bases. Trimming cost V 3 bases and J 3 bases; bases outside gene matches: 1. The CDR3 is 13 amino acids. CDR1 is SGHAT and CDR2 is FQNNGV in the germline V gene. Written as DNA, the CDR3 is TGTGCCAGCAGCTTGGGGACAGAAGAGACCCAGTACTTC. Translation gives CASSLGTEETQYF.

The genes are TRBV5-6 and TRBJ1-2; unclear D gene. CDR3 length: 11 residues. V dropped 3 bases and J dropped 6 bases, with 6 bases sitting between them. In germline, CDR1 is SGHDT, CDR2 YYEEEE. In DNA form, the CDR3 reads TGTGCCAGCAGCTCCGGGGATGGCTACACCTTC. Its protein product is CASSSGDGYTF.

This rearrangement joins TRBV5-4 to TRBJ2-2; no reliable D call. CDR1 and CDR2 (germline): SGHNT, YYREEE (reference sequence). The length of the CDR3 is 15 residues. V was clipped by 4 bases and J by 0 bases, with 10 bases between them. The CDR3 is CASSPNGANTGELFF. The CDR3, as DNA: TGTGCCAGCAGCCCCAACGGAGCGAACACCGGGGAGCTGTTTTTT.

The gene calls are TRBV11-2 and TRBJ2-7; D may correspond to TRBD1 or TRBD2 (5 bases each). Looked up from germline, CDR1 is SGHAT and CDR2 is FQNNGV. Between the trimmed V and J ends, which lost 5 bases and 0 bases, there was a span of 14 bases. The CDR3 runs 15 residues. The CDR3 DNA reads TGTGCCAGCAGCCGAGGGGCCGAGAGCTCCTACGAGCAGTACTTC. This codes for CASSRGAESSYEQYF.

This chain uses TRBV2 with TRBJ1-1, with TRBD1 as a possible D gene (5 bases). The CDR3 consists of 14 residues. The germline V and J ends were trimmed by 6 bases and 2 bases, with 13 bases remaining between them. CDR1 and CDR2 from the germline V gene are SNHLY and FYNNEI. CDR3 sequence (DNA): TGTGCCAGCAGGGCGGACGGGGCAAACACTGAAGCTTTCTTT. Residues: CASRADGANTEAFF.

The rearrangement links TRBV5-6 to TRBJ2-2; the match to TRBD1 covers 8 bases. This CDR3 is built from 17 residues. The trim removed 1 base at V and 5 bases at J, leaving 10 bases unmatched. The germline V gene has CDR1 SGHDT and CDR2 YYEEEE. CDR3 amino acids: CASSLLPDRARTGELFF. In DNA form, the CDR3 reads TGTGCCAGCAGCTTGCTTCCGGACAGGGCGCGTACCGGGGAGCTGTTTTTT.

The chain employs TRBV14 and TRBJ1-1; the D is unclear. The germline gives CDR1 SGHDN, CDR2 FVKESK. The V gene lost 4 bases and the J gene lost 5 bases, with 11 bases spanning the gap. This CDR3 contains 13 residues. CDR3 in amino acids: CASSPSEYTEAFF. The CDR3 DNA follows: TGTGCCAGCAGCCCCTCCGAGTATACTGAAGCTTTCTTT.

The CDR3, as DNA: TGTGCCAGCCAGCAGGGCCCGTGGTATGGCTACACCTTC. Translating it yields CASQQGPWYGYTF. The chain employs TRBV6-5 and TRBJ1-2; tentatively, D is TRBD1 (5 bases). V shed 8 bases and J shed 5 bases, with 15 bases lying between them. The CDR3 is made up of 13 amino acids. Germline CDR1 MNHEY, CDR2 SVGAGI.

The chain combines TRBV5-1 with TRBJ2-1; 14 bases map to TRBD2. Germline trimming cut 2 bases from V and 7 bases from J; bases unmatched to any gene: 2. In germline, CDR1 is SGHRS, CDR2 YFSETQ. This CDR3 has 15 residues. The CDR3 coding sequence is TGCGCCAGCAGCTTCGGGACTAGCGGGAGTAATGAGCAGTTCTTC. This encodes CASSFGTSGSNEQFF.

As DNA, the CDR3 is TGTGCCAGTAGTGATCGGGGGAATCAGCCCCAGCATTTT. Translation: CASSDRGNQPQHF. The V gene is TRBV19, the J gene TRBJ1-5, with a weak D call TRBD1 (5 bases). Trimming stripped 5 bases from V and 4 bases from J, with 9 bases between. CDR3 length: 13 residues. Germline assignment: CDR1 LNHDA and CDR2 SQIVND (reference sequence).

The V gene is TRBV28, the J gene TRBJ1-6; D ambiguous. Germline V gene data show CDR1 as MDHEN and CDR2 as SYDVKM. The CDR3 is 17 amino acids. The V end was cut by 4 bases, the J end by 0 bases, with 13 bases between. The CDR3 here is CASSSVSGSSYNSPLHF. CDR3 DNA sequence: TGTGCCAGCAGTTCCGTTAGCGGATCCTCCTATAATTCACCCCTCCACTTT.

In this sample, this clone turned up a few times. This rearrangement joins TRBV6-1 to TRBJ1-2; D gene unclear. This CDR3 is built from 14 residues. Germline-derived CDR1 and CDR2 are MNHNS and SASEGT. Trimming took off 1 base at V and 2 bases at J, with 8 bases between the two ends. CDR3 sequence reads: CASSEGADNYGYTF. The CDR3 DNA reads TGTGCCAGCAGTGAAGGGGCAGACAACTATGGCTACACCTTC.

This chain links TRBV6-2 or TRBV6-3 with TRBJ1-6, with TRBD1 matching over 8 bases. The CDR3 consists of 17 residues. Trimming took 2 bases from V and 0 from J; bases not matched to a gene: 3. CDR1 is MNHEY and CDR2 is SVGEGT in the germline V gene. CDR3 sequence (DNA): TGTGCCAGCAGTTACCGGGACAGGAGCTCCTATAATTCACCCCTCCACTTT. Protein: CASSYRDRSSYNSPLHF.

The DNA for the CDR3 is TGTGCCATCAGCCCGGATGGGGGGGCAAACACCGGGGAGCTGTTTTTT. It translates to CAISPDGGANTGELFF. The chain carries TRBV10-3 and TRBJ2-2; D is possibly TRBD2 (7 bases). V shed 6 bases and J shed 2 bases, with 16 bases lying between them. Germline V gene data show CDR1 as ENHRY and CDR2 as SYGVKD. The CDR3 consists of 16 residues.

The chain employs TRBV28 and TRBJ1-2; 7 positions agree with TRBD1. CDR1 is MDHEN, CDR2 SYDVKM, per germline. Trimming removed 5 bases from V and 5 bases from J; junction bases left unmatched: 8. This CDR3 has 14 amino acids. The CDR3 DNA reads as TGTGCCAGCAGTCCGGGACAGTCTTTATATGGCTACACCTTC. Translation gives CASSPGQSLYGYTF.

The chain combines TRBV27 with TRBJ1-1, with 8 bases lining up with TRBD1. CDR3 length: 15 residues. CDR1 MNHEY and CDR2 SMNVEV come from the germline V gene (reference sequence). With V trimmed by 7 bases and J by 3 bases, 10 bases remained unmatched. The CDR3, as DNA: TGTGCCAGCACCTCGACAGGGGTCGTGGACACTGAAGCTTTCTTT. Translation gives CASTSTGVVDTEAFF.

This sequence joins TRBV5-6 and TRBJ1-2; D might be TRBD1 (5 bases). This CDR3 region has 14 residues. Trimming took 2 bases from V and 6 from J, leaving 14 bases between them. Looked up from germline, CDR1 is SGHDT and CDR2 is YYEEEE. The CDR3 sequence: CASSLGMRGHGYTF. The CDR3, as DNA: TGTGCCAGCAGCTTAGGAATGAGGGGCCATGGCTACACCTTC. Looking up the rest from reference TRBV5-6 and TRBJ1-2 gives the full variable domain: DAGVTQSPTHLIKTRGQQVTLRCSPKSGHDTVSWYQQALGQGPQFIFQYYEEEERQRGNFPDRFSGHQFPNYSSELNVNALLLGDSALYLCASSLGMRGHGYTFGSGTRLTVV.

This clone occurred once. The chain employs TRBV5-5 and TRBJ2-1; 10 bases align to TRBD1. In germline, CDR1 is SGHKS, CDR2 YYEKEE (reference sequence). The CDR3 totals 15 residues. Trimming at V came to 0 bases and at J to 6 bases, leaving 3 bases not matched to a gene. Here the CDR3 DNA reads TGTGCCAGCAGCTTGGTGGGACAGGGGTTCAATGAGCAGTTCTTC. It yields the protein CASSLVGQGFNEQFF.

This clone showed up just a few times. The chain links TRBV10-3 to TRBJ2-7, with D tentatively TRBD2 (5 bases). Germline values: CDR1 ENHRY, CDR2 SYGVKD. V lost 2 bases and J 3 bases, leaving 8 bases between the germline ends. The length of the CDR3 is 13 residues. CDR3 nucleotides: TGTGCCATCAGTGAGGGAGAGGGCTACGAGCAGTACTTC. Its translation: CAISEGEGYEQYF.

The V call is TRBV20-1, the J call TRBJ2-1, with D perhaps matching TRBD2 (5 bases). This CDR3 is 11 amino acids long. The germline V gene has CDR1 DFQATT and CDR2 SNEGSKA (reference sequence). Trimming pared 3 bases from V and 7 bases from J, leaving 7 bases between. The chain's CDR3 is CSASWRNEQFF. In DNA form, the CDR3 reads TGCAGTGCTAGCTGGAGGAATGAGCAGTTCTTC.

The chain uses TRBV15 and TRBJ2-7; maybe TRBD1 (8 bases). The V gene's germline CDR1 is LNHNV and CDR2 YYDKDF (reference sequence). This CDR3 comprises 14 residues. Trimming took 1 base from V and 5 from J, leaving 12 bases between them. The CDR3 reads CATSRGQGRDEQYF. CDR3 bases: TGTGCCACCAGCAGAGGACAGGGGAGGGACGAGCAGTACTTC.